This T cell receptor beta chain emerged from a study of sequential checkpoint blockade in melanoma. Treatment of the sample: randomized to nivolumab then ipilimumab (arm A) or the reverse (arm B). From thawed PBMCs, live CD3+CD8+ cells negative for CD19 and CD56 were sorted. This clone was observed a handful of times. Only in-frame clones appear in the TCRdb table, and some are missing; sequencing was by immunoSEQ multiplex PCR. The sample holds thousands of clones, about 75% seen once. J gave up 2 bases and V 7 bases, and 5 bases lay outside the gene matches. In germline, CDR1 is LNHDA, CDR2 SQIVND (reference sequence). The CDR3 runs to 13 residues.

The chain joins TRBV19 to TRBJ2-7; 7 bases line up with TRBD1. This sample comprised CD8+ T cells sorted from blood (inferred from file names), obtained from a patient given nivolumab and ipilimumab in sequence. This receptor was identified in a human donor with melanoma. CDR3 DNA: TGTGCCAGTATCGGACAGGCGCCCTACGAGCAGTACTTC. It translates to CASIGQAPYEQYF.